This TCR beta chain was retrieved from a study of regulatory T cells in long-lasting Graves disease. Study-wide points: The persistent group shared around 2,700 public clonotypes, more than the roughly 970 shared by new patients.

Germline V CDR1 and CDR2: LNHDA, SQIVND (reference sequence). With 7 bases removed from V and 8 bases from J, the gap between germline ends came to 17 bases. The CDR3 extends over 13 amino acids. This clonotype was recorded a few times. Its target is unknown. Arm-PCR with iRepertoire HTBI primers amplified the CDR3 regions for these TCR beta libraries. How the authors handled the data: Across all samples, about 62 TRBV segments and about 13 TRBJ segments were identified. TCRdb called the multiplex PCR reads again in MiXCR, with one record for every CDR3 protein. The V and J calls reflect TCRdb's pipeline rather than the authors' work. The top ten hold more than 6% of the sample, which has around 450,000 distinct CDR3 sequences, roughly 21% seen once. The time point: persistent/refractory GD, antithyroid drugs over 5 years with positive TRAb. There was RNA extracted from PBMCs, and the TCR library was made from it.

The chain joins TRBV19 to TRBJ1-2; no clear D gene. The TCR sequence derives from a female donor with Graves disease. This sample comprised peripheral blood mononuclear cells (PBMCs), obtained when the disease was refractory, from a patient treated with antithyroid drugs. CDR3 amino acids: CASTRHPTGGYTF. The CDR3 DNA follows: TGTGCCAGTACTAGACACCCAACGGGAGGCTACACCTTC. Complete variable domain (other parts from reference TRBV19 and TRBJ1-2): DGGITQSPKYLFRKEGQNVTLSCEQNLNHDAMYWYRQDPGQGLRLIYYSQIVNDFQKGDIAEGYSVSREKKESFPLTVTSAQKNPTAFYLCASTRHPTGGYTFGSGTRLTVV.